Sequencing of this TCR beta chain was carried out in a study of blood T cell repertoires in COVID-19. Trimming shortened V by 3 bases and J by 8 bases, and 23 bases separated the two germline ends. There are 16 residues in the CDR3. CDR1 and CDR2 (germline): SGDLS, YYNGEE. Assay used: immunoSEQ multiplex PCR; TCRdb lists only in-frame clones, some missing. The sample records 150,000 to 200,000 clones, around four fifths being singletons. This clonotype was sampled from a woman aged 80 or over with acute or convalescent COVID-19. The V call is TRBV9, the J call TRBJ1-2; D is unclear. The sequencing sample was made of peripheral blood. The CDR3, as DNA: TGTGCCAGCAGCGCCCCAGAGGGAGGGCTCCCGAACGGCTACACCTTC. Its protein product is CASSAPEGGLPNGYTF. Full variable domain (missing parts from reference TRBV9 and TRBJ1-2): DSGVTQTPKHLITATGQRVTLRCSPRSGDLSVYWYQQSLDQGLQFLIQYYNGEERAKGNILERFSAQQFPDLHSELNLSSLELGDSALYFCASSAPEGGLPNGYTFGSGTRLTVV.